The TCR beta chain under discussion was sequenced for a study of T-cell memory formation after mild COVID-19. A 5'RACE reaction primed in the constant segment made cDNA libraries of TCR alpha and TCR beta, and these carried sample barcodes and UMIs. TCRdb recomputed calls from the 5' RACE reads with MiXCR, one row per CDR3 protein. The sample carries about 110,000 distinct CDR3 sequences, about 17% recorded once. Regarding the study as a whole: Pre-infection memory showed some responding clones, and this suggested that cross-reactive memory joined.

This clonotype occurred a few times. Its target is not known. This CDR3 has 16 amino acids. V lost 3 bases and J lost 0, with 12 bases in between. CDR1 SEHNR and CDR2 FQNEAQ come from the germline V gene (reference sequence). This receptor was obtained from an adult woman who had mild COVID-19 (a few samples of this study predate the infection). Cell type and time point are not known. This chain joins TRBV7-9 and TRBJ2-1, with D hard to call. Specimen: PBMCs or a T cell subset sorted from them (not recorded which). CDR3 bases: TGTGCCAGCAGCTTCCGTGGTAAGAGCTCCTACAATGAGCAGTTCTTC. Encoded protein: CASSFRGKSSYNEQFF.